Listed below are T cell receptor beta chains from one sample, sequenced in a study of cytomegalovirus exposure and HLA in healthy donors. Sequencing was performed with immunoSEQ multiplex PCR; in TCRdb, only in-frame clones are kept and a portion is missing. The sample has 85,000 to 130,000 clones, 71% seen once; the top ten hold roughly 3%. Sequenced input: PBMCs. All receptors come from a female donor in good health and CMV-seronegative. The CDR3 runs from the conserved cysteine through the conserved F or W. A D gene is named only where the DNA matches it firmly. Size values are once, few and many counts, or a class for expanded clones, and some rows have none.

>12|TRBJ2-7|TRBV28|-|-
CASSFPVGEQYF
TGTGCCAGCAGTTTTCCTGTCGGCGAGCAGTACTTC
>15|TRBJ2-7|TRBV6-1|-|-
CASNRGRLAGYEQYF
TGTGCCAGCAACAGGGGGCGGCTAGCGGGCTACGAGCAGTACTTC
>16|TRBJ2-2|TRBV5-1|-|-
CASSLNLLRNTGELFF
TGCGCCAGCAGCTTAAACCTACTACGTAACACCGGGGAGCTGTTTTTT
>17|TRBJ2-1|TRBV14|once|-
CASSQEKAGPSDNEQFF
TGTGCCAGCAGCCAAGAAAAGGCAGGGCCAAGCGACAATGAGCAGTTCTTC
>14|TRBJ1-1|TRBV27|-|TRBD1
CASSSWGQDTEAFF
TGTGCCAGCAGTTCCTGGGGACAGGACACTGAAGCTTTCTTT
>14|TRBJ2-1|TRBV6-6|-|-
CASSYWRGHNEQFF
TGTGCCAGCAGTTACTGGCGCGGGCACAATGAGCAGTTCTTC
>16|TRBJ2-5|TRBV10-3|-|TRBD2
CAISAGTSGTRETQYF
TGTGCCATCAGTGCGGGGACTAGCGGGACGCGAGAGACCCAGTACTTC
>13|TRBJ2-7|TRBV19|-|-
CASKGQGSNEQYF
TGTGCCAGTAAGGGGCAGGGGAGCAACGAGCAGTACTTC
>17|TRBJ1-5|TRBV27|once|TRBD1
CASSPPGGEGAHQPQHF
TGTGCCAGCAGTCCCCCCGGGGGGGAGGGGGCACATCAGCCCCAGCATTTT
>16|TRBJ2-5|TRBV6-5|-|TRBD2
CASSYSAGGLGETQYF
TGTGCCAGCAGTTACTCGGCGGGAGGGCTAGGGGAGACCCAGTACTTC
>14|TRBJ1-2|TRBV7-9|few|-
CASSLAQGTYGYTF
TGTGCCAGCAGCTTAGCCCAGGGTACCTATGGCTACACCTTC
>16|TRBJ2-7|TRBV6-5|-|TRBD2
CASSYSIQGGRYEQYF
TGTGCCAGCAGTTACTCGATCCAGGGAGGGCGCTACGAGCAGTACTTC
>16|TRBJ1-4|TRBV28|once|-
CASSSLGTATNEKLFF
TGTGCCAGCAGTTCCCTAGGAACCGCAACTAATGAAAAACTGTTTTTT
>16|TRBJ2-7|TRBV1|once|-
CTSSHPGQGARYEQYF
TGCACCAGCAGCCACCCGGGACAGGGGGCGAGGTACGAGCAGTACTTC
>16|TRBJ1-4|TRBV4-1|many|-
CASSQILVETNEKLFF
TGCGCCAGCAGCCAAATCCTAGTCGAAACTAATGAAAAACTGTTTTTT
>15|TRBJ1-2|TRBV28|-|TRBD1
CASRLGDRPNYGYTF
TGTGCCAGCAGGTTGGGGGACAGACCCAACTATGGCTACACCTTC
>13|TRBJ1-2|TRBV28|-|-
CASRSTGFYGYTF
TGTGCCAGCAGATCTACAGGGTTTTATGGCTACACCTTC
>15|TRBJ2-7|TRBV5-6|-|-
CASSFGRTYPYEQYF
TGTGCCAGCAGCTTTGGGAGGACTTATCCCTACGAGCAGTACTTC
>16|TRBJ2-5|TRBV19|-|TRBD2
CASSIVPSGRGETQYF
TGTGCCAGTAGTATAGTGCCTAGCGGGAGGGGGGAGACCCAGTACTTC
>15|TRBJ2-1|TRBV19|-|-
CASSIVLRSYNEQFF
TGTGCCAGTAGTATAGTTTTGCGGAGCTACAATGAGCAGTTCTTC
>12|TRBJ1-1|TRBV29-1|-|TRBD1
CSARGEWTEAFF
TGCAGCGCCAGGGGGGAATGGACTGAAGCTTTCTTT
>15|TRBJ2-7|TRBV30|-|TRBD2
CAWSVNDGGRDEQYF
TGTGCCTGGAGTGTAAATGATGGCGGGAGGGACGAGCAGTACTTC
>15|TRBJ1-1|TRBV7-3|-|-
CASSLNKGLRTEAFF
TGTGCCAGCAGCTTAAACAAGGGGCTGAGGACTGAAGCTTTCTTT
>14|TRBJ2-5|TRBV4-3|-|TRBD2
CASSQEAGGREQYF
TGCGCCAGCAGCCAAGAAGCGGGAGGCAGGGAGCAGTACTTC
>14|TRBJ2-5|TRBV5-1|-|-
CASSSAGIRETQYF
TGCGCCAGCAGCTCCGCAGGGATCAGGGAGACCCAGTACTTC
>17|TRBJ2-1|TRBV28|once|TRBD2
CASSPGGEGWRLNEQFF
TGTGCCAGCAGTCCAGGTGGGGAGGGGTGGCGTTTAAATGAGCAGTTCTTC
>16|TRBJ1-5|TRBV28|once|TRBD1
CASSGGDRQPNQPQHF
TGTGCCAGCAGTGGGGGGGACAGGCAACCTAATCAGCCCCAGCATTTT
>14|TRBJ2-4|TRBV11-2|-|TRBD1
CASSPPGTENIQYF
TGTGCCAGCAGCCCGCCCGGGACAGAAAACATTCAGTACTTC
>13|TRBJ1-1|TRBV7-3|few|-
CASSALVNTEAFF
TGTGCCAGCAGCGCGTTAGTTAACACTGAAGCTTTCTTT
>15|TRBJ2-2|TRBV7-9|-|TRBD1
CASSTGTGGTGELFF
TGTGCCAGCAGTACCGGGACAGGTGGCACCGGGGAGCTGTTTTTT
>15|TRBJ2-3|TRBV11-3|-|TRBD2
CASSLGGLAGATQYF
TGTGCCAGCAGCTTAGGGGGCCTAGCGGGAGCTACGCAGTATTTT
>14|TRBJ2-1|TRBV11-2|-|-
CASSPDYLAYEQFF
TGTGCCAGCAGCCCAGACTATCTAGCATATGAGCAGTTCTTC
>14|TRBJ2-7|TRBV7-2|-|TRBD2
CASSLAGGPYEQYF
TGTGCCAGCAGCTTAGCGGGAGGGCCGTACGAGCAGTACTTC
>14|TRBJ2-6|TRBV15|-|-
CATGTGSWANVLTF
TGTGCCACCGGGACTGGGTCGTGGGCCAACGTCCTGACTTTC